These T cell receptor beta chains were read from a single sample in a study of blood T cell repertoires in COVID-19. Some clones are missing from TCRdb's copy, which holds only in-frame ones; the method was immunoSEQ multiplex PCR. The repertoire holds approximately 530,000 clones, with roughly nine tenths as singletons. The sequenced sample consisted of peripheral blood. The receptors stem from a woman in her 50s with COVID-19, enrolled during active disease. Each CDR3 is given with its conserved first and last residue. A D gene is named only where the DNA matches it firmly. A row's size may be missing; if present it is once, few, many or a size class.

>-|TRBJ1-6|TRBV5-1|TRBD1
TGCGCCAGCAGCTCCGGACAGGGATTCTCCAATTCACCCCTCCACTTT
CASSSGQGFSNSPLHF
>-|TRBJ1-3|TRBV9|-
TGTGCCAGCAGCGCGCAATTCTACTCAGGAAACACCATATATTTT
CASSAQFYSGNTIYF
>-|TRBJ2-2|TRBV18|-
TGTGCCAGCTCGGCGGGACCCAACACCGGGGAGCTGTTTTTT
CASSAGPNTGELFF
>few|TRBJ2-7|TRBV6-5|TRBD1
TGTGCCAGCAGGACAGGGGTGGCGACCTCCTACGAGCAGTACTTC
CASRTGVATSYEQYF
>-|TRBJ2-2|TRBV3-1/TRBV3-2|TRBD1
TGTGCCAGCAGCCACTCGGACAGGGCGGCCGGGGAGCTGTTTTTT
CASSHSDRAAGELFF
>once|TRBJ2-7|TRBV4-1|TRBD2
TGCGCCAGCAGCCAGCTAGCGGGGGTTACCTACGAGCAGTACTTC
CASSQLAGVTYEQYF
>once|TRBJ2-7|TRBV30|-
TGTGCCTGGAGTAGGTCAGGGGCTCGCGAGCAGTACTTC
CAWSRSGAREQYF
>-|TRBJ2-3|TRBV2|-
TGTGCCAGCAGTGAGGCAAGAGGGCCAGATACGCAGTATTTT
CASSEARGPDTQYF
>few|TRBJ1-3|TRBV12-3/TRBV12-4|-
TGTGCCAGCAGCCCGGGGGGGCGGCACACCATATATTTT
CASSPGGRHTIYF
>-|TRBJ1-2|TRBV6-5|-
TGTGCCAGCAGCCCCGGACAGAACTATGGCTACACCTTC
CASSPGQNYGYTF
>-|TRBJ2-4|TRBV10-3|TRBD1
TGTGCCATCAGTGTAGGGACAGTAGCCAAAAACATTCAGTACTTC
CAISVGTVAKNIQYF
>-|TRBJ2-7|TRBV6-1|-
TGTGCCAGCAGTGAATCTGGACAGAACTCCTACGAGCAGTACTTC
CASSESGQNSYEQYF
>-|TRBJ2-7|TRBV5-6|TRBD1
TGTGCCAGCAGCTTGGATCGCGCAGGGGGTCTGAGCTACGAGCAGTACTTC
CASSLDRAGGLSYEQYF
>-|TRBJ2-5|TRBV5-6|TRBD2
TGTGCCAGCAGCTTGCAACTAGCGGGGGCAGAGACCCAGTACTTC
CASSLQLAGAETQYF
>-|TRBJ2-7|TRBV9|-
TGTGCCAGCAGCCCCGGGGGATCTGAATACGAGCAGTACTTC
CASSPGGSEYEQYF
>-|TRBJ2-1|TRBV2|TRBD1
TGTGCCAGCCAAGACGGACAGGGAGGCGATGAGCAGTTCTTC
CASQDGQGGDEQFF
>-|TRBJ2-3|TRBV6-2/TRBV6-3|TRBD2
TGTGCCAGCAGTTTGGGAGGGCCTACAGATACGCAGTATTTT
CASSLGGPTDTQYF
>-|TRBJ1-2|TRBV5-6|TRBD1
TGTGCCAGCAGCTTGGTAGACAGGGGAGATGGCTACACCTTC
CASSLVDRGDGYTF
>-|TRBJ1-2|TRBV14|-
TGTGCCAGCAGCCAACAGGGGAAGGATGGCTACACCTTC
CASSQQGKDGYTF
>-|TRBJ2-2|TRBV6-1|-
TGTGCCAGCAGTGAGTCAGGGGTCCACGGGGAGCTGTTTTTT
CASSESGVHGELFF
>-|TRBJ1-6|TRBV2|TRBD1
TGTGCCACGACAGGGCCAATGAGCAATTCACCCCTCCACTTT
CATTGPMSNSPLHF
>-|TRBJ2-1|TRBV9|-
TGTGCCAGCAGCGCCGAGAGCGGCGCGGCGAGAAGGGAGCAGTTCTTC
CASSAESGAARREQFF
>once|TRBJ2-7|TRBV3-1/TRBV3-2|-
TGTGCCAGCAGCCCCGGTTCCGCTACCTTATACGAGCAGTACTTC
CASSPGSATLYEQYF
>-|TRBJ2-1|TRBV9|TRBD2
TGTGCCAGCAGCGTAAGGGCTAGCGGGGATCTATACAATGAGCAGTTCTTC
CASSVRASGDLYNEQFF
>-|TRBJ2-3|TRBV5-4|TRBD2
TGTGCCAGCAGCCCCGGGACTAGCGGGGCACTCAGCACAGATACGCAGTATTTT
CASSPGTSGALSTDTQYF
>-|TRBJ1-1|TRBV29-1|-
TGCAGCGGGCAGAACACTGAAGCTTTCTTT
CSGQNTEAFF
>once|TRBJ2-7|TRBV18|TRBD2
TGTGCCAGCTCACCCCCCTGGGCTAGCGGGGGGTTCTACGAGCAGTACTTC
CASSPPWASGGFYEQYF
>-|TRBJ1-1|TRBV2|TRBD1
TGTGCCAGCAGTCAACGGACAGGGGTCACTGAAGCTTTCTTT
CASSQRTGVTEAFF
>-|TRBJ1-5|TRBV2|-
TGTGCCAGCACGGACTTGCCTAGCAATCAGCCCCAGCATTTT
CASTDLPSNQPQHF
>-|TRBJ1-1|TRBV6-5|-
TGTGCCAGCTACAGGGTCATGAACACTGAAGCTTTCTTT
CASYRVMNTEAFF
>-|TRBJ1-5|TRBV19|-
TGTGCCAGTAGTATAGGGACAGCCTCCAATCAGCCCCAGCATTTT
CASSIGTASNQPQHF
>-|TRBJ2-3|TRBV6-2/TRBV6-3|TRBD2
TGTGCCAGCAGTTATCCTAGCGGGGGGGGCACAGATACGCAGTATTTT
CASSYPSGGGTDTQYF
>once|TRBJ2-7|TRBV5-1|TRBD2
TGCGCCAGCAGTCTCGGGACTAGCGGGGACTACGAGCAGTACTTC
CASSLGTSGDYEQYF
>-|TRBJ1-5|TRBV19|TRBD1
TGTGCCAGTAGTGTCGGACAGGGAATCAATCAGCCCCAGCATTTT
CASSVGQGINQPQHF
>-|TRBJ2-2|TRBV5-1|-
TGCGCCAGCCGTCGGCTTCAGGGGGGCAGCACCGGGGAGCTGTTTTTT
CASRRLQGGSTGELFF
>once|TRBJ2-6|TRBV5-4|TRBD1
TGTGCCAGCAGCTTAGGGACAGGGTTGTCTGGGGCCAACGTCCTGACTTTC
CASSLGTGLSGANVLTF
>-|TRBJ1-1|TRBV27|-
TGTGCCAGCAGTTTCCAGGGTGGGAACACTGAAGCTTTCTTT
CASSFQGGNTEAFF
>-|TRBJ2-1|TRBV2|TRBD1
TGTGCCAGCACTAGCCGGGACAGGGCTTTCAATGAGCAGTTCTTC
CASTSRDRAFNEQFF
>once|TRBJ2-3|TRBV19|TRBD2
TGTGCCAGTAAGGCGGGGGGCGGAGATACGCAGTATTTT
CASKAGGGDTQYF
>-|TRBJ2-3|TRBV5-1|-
TGCGCCAGCAGCTTGGCGGGGGTCCAGGGAGATACGCAGTATTTT
CASSLAGVQGDTQYF